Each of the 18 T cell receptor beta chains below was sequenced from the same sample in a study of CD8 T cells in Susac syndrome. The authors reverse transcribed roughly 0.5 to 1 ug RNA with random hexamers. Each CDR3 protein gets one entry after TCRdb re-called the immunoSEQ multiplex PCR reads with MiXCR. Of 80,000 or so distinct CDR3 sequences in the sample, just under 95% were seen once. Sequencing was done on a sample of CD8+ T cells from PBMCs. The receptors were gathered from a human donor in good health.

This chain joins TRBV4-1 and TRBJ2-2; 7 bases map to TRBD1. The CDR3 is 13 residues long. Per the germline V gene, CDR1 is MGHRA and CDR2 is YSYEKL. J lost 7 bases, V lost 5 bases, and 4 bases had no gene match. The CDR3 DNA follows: TGCGCCAGCAGCGTATACAGGGGCGGGGAGCTGTTTTTT. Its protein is CASSVYRGGELFF.

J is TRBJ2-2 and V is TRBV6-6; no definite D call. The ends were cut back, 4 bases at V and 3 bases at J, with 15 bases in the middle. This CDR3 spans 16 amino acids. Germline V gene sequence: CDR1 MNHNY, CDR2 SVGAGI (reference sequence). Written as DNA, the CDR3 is TGTGCCAGCAGTTCCTCCCGGCGAGTGGACACCGGGGAGCTGTTTTTT. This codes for CASSSSRRVDTGELFF.

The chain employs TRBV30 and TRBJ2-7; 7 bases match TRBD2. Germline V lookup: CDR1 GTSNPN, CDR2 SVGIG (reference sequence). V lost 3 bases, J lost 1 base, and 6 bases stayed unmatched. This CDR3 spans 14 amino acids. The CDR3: CAWSPTSVSYEQYV. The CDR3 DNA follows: TGTGCCTGGAGCCCCACTAGCGTGTCCTACGAGCAGTACGTC.

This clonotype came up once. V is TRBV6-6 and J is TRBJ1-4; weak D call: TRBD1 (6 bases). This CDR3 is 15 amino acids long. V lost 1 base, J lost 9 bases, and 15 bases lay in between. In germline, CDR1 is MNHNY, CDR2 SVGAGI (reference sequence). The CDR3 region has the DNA TGTGCCAGCAGTTACTTTCAGGGGCAGGAACAAAAACTGTTTTTT. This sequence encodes CASSYFQGQEQKLFF.

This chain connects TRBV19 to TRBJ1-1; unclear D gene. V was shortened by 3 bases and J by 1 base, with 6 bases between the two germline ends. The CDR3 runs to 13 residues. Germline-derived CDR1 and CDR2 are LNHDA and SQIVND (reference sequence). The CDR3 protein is CASSISPNTEAFF. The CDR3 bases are TGTGCCAGTAGTATTTCCCCGAACACTGAAGCTTTCTTT.

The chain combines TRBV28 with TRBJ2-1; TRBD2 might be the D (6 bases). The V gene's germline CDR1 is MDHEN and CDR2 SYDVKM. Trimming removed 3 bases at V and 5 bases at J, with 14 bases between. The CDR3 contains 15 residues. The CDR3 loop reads CASSLEEGLDNEQFF. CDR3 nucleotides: TGTGCCAGCAGTTTGGAGGAGGGCCTGGACAATGAGCAGTTCTTC.

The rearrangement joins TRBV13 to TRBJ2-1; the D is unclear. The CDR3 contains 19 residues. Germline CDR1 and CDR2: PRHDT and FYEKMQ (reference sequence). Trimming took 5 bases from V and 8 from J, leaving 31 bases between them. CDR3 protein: CASSLPTGEYPLDGHEQFF. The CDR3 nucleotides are TGTGCCAGCAGCCTCCCGACTGGCGAGTATCCACTTGACGGGCATGAGCAGTTCTTC.

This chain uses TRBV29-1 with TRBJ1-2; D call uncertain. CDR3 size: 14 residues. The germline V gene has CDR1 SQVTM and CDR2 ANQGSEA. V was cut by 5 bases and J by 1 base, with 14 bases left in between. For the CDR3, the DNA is TGCAGCGTTTTGGCGGGAACGGGTAACTATGGCTACACCTTC. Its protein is CSVLAGTGNYGYTF.

For the CDR3, the DNA is TGTGCCAGCAGCGCGGGAAATAATCCTATTGAAGCTTTCTTT. Amino acid sequence: CASSAGNNPIEAFF. The chain links TRBV9 to TRBJ1-1; unclear D gene. V gave up 3 bases and J gave up 7 bases, with 16 bases separating them. The CDR3 length is 14 residues. The germline CDR1 and CDR2 sequences are SGDLS and YYNGEE.

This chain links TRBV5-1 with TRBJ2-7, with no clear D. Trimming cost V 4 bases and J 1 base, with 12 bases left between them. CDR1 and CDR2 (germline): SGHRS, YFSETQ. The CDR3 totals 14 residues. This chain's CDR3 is CASSPGGDSYEQYV. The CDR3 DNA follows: TGCGCCAGCAGCCCTGGTGGGGATTCCTACGAGCAGTACGTC.

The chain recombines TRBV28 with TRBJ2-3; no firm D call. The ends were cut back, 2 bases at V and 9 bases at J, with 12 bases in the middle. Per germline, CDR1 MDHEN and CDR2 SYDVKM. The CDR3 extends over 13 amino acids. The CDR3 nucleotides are TGTGCCAGCAGTTTACTCCCCCAGGAGACGCAGTATTTT. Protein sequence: CASSLLPQETQYF.

This CDR3 is CSDTSNTF. The CDR3 DNA sequence: TGCAGCGACACTTCTAACACCTTC. The V gene is TRBV29-1, the J gene TRBJ1-2; D gene ambiguous. With 7 bases removed from V and 12 bases from J, the gap between germline ends came to 9 bases. Germline values: CDR1 SQVTM, CDR2 ANQGSEA. The CDR3 covers 8 residues.

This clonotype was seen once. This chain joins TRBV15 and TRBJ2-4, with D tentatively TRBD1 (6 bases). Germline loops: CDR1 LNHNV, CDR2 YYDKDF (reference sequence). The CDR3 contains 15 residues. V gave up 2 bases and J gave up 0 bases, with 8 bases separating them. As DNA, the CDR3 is TGTGCCACCAGCAGAAGGACAGTAGCCAAAAACATTCAGTACTTC. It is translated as CATSRRTVAKNIQYF.

The chain's CDR3 is CASSIDDGNTEAFF. The DNA for the CDR3 is TGTGCCAGTAGTATTGATGACGGGAACACTGAAGCTTTCTTT. The chain couples TRBV19 to TRBJ1-1; D remains ambiguous. The CDR3 covers 14 residues. Trimming took off 3 bases at V and 1 base at J, with 9 bases between the two ends. Germline V gene sequence: CDR1 LNHDA, CDR2 SQIVND (reference sequence).

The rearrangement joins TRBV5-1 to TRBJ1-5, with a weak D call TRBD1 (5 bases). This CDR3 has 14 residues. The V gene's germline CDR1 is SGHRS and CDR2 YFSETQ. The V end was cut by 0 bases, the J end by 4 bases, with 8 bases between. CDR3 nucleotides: TGCGCCAGCAGCTTGGGGGACGGAAATCAGCCCCAGCATTTT. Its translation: CASSLGDGNQPQHF. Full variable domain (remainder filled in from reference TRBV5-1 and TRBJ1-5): KAGVTQTPRYLIKTRGQQVTLSCSPISGHRSVSWYQQTPGQGLQFLFEYFSETQRNKGNFPGRFSGRQFSNSRSEMNVSTLELGDSALYLCASSLGDGNQPQHFGDGTRLSIL.

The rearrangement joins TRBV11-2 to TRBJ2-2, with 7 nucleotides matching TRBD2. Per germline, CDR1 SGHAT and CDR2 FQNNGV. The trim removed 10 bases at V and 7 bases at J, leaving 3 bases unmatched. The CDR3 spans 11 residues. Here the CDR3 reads CATSGGGELFF. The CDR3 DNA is TGTGCCACCTCGGGAGGCGGGGAGCTGTTTTTT.

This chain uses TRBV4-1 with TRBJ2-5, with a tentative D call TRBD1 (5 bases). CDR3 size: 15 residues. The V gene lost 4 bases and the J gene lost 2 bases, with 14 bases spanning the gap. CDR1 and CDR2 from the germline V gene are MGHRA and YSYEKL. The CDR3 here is CASSPGAGSQETQYF. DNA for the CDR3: TGCGCCAGCAGCCCTGGGGCAGGTTCTCAAGAGACCCAGTACTTC.

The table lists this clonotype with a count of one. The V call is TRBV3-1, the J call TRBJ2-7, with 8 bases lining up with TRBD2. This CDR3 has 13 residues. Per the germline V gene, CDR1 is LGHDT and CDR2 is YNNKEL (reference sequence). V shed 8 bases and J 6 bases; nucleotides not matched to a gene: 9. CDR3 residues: CASGAGGLSEQYV. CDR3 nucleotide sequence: TGTGCCAGCGGTGCGGGAGGATTAAGCGAGCAGTACGTC.